Listed here are 11 T cell receptor beta chains from one sample, sequenced in a study of CD8 T cells in Susac syndrome. Random-hexamer reverse transcription was applied to about 0.45 to 1 ug RNA. TCRdb re-derived calls from the immunoSEQ multiplex PCR reads in MiXCR, one entry per CDR3 protein. The sample gives around 150,000 distinct CDR3 sequences, around 93% of which show up once; around 0.2% is in the top ten. Material for sequencing was CD8+ T cells from PBMCs. Receptors were obtained from a human donor with Susac syndrome.

V is TRBV19 and J is TRBJ2-7; no firm D call. V lost 8 bases, J lost 3 bases, and 8 bases lay in between. From germline, CDR1 is LNHDA and CDR2 SQIVND (reference sequence). CDR3 length: 11 residues. The CDR3 sequence: CASQADYEQYF. DNA for the CDR3: TGTGCCAGTCAAGCCGACTACGAGCAGTACTTC. Drawing the rest from reference TRBV19 and TRBJ2-7, the complete variable domain is DGGITQSPKYLFRKEGQNVTLSCEQNLNHDAMYWYRQDPGQGLRLIYYSQIVNDFQKGDIAEGYSVSREKKESFPLTVTSAQKNPTAFYLCASQADYEQYFGPGTRLTVT.

The genes are TRBV7-9 and TRBJ2-7; D might be TRBD1 (6 bases). V lost 5 bases, J lost 13 bases, and 21 bases lay in between. The CDR3 has 13 amino acids. Germline V gene sequence: CDR1 SEHNR, CDR2 FQNEAQ (reference sequence). Written as DNA, the CDR3 is TGTGCCAGCAGCACCGTAAATGAGGGGGTTAATTACTTC. Translated, it gives CASSTVNEGVNYF. Based on the CDR3 plus reference TRBV7-9 and TRBJ2-7, the full variable domain is DTGVSQNPRHKITKRGQNVTFRCDPISEHNRLYWYRQTLGQGPEFLTYFQNEAQLEKSRLLSDRFSAERPKGSFSTLEIQRTEQGDSAMYLCASSTVNEGVNYFGPGTRLTVT.

This clonotype occurred once. The rearrangement uses TRBV15 and TRBJ2-1; 7 bases are a match to TRBD2. CDR3 length equals 14 residues. V lost 8 bases and J lost 8; bases outside the gene matches: 12. CDR1 LNHNV and CDR2 YYDKDF come from the germline V gene (reference sequence). Here the CDR3 DNA reads TGTGCCACCCCGTTTGGGGGAGGGCCCTATGAGCAGTTCTTC. Residues: CATPFGGGPYEQFF.

This sequence joins TRBV6-5 and TRBJ2-1, with D unresolved. Trimming stripped 2 bases from V and 0 bases from J, with 17 bases between. Germline V gives CDR1 MNHEY, CDR2 SVGAGI. The length of the CDR3 is 18 residues. The CDR3 DNA follows: TGTGCCAGCAGTTACCTCCTCCCACAGCCTAGCTCCTACAATGAGCAGTTCTTC. Translating gives CASSYLLPQPSSYNEQFF.

The chain employs TRBV6-1 and TRBJ2-3; 9 nucleotides align to TRBD2. CDR3 length: 16 amino acids. Germline assignment: CDR1 MNHNS and CDR2 SASEGT. Germline trimming cut 4 bases from V and 0 bases from J; bases unmatched to any gene: 5. The CDR3: CASSGFSGGSTDTQYF. The CDR3 coding sequence is TGTGCCAGCAGTGGATTTAGCGGGGGAAGCACAGATACGCAGTATTTT.

The rearrangement uses TRBV2 and TRBJ2-1, with 11 bases aligning to TRBD1. Trimming at V came to 9 bases and at J to 7 bases, leaving 5 bases not matched to a gene. The CDR3 runs 13 residues. Germline V gene data show CDR1 as SNHLY and CDR2 as FYNNEI. CDR3: CARRTGGGNEQFF. CDR3 in DNA: TGTGCCAGAAGGACAGGGGGCGGGAATGAGCAGTTCTTC.

There are a few counts of this clonotype. This rearrangement joins TRBV7-6 to TRBJ2-1, with D unclear. The ends were cut back, 4 bases at V and 6 bases at J, with 7 bases in the middle. This CDR3 region has 12 residues. From germline, CDR1 is SGHVS and CDR2 FNYEAQ. CDR3 region: CASSSSGNEQFF. CDR3 coding DNA: TGTGCCAGCAGCTCTAGTGGCAATGAGCAGTTCTTC.

The rearrangement joins TRBV20-1 to TRBJ2-5; 8 bases are a match to TRBD1. This CDR3 contains 16 residues. Germline-derived CDR1 and CDR2 are DFQATT and SNEGSKA (reference sequence). Trimming took 0 bases from V and 4 from J; bases not matched to a gene: 10. Written as DNA, the CDR3 is TGCAGTGCTAGAGACTTAAGGACAGGGATAGGAGAGACCCAGTACTTC. Its translation: CSARDLRTGIGETQYF.

This clonotype has a single count. The chain uses TRBV7-6 and TRBJ1-5; D not certain. The CDR3 sequence is 9 residues long. Trimming left V 10 bases short and J 5 bases short, with 3 bases between. Germline V gene data show CDR1 as SGHVS and CDR2 as FNYEAQ. The CDR3 is CAIDQPQHF. The CDR3 nucleotides are TGTGCCATAGATCAGCCCCAGCATTTT.

The chain recombines TRBV28 with TRBJ2-7; 8 bases fit TRBD1. The CDR3 is 14 amino acids. V shed 5 bases, J shed 4 bases, and the junction held 7 bases outside the gene matches. From germline, CDR1 is MDHEN and CDR2 SYDVKM. The CDR3 bases are TGTGCCAGCAGTGCCCGGACAGGGTGGTACGAGCAGTACTTC. The encoded protein is CASSARTGWYEQYF. Filled out from reference TRBV28 and TRBJ2-7, the complete variable domain reads DVKVTQSSRYLVKRTGEKVFLECVQDMDHENMFWYRQDPGLGLRLIYFSYDVKMKEKGDIPEGYSVSREKKERFSLILESASTNQTSMYLCASSARTGWYEQYFGPGTRLTVT.

The chain combines TRBV5-1 with TRBJ2-1; D is perhaps TRBD2 (6 bases). This CDR3 spans 15 amino acids. The V end was cut by 5 bases, the J end by 2 bases, with 14 bases between. CDR1 is SGHRS, CDR2 YFSETQ, per germline. The CDR3 nucleotides are TGCGCCAGCAGTGGAGGGCGGGGTCCCTACAATGAGCAGTTCTTC. This gives the protein CASSGGRGPYNEQFF. Complete variable domain (other parts from reference TRBV5-1 and TRBJ2-1): KAGVTQTPRYLIKTRGQQVTLSCSPISGHRSVSWYQQTPGQGLQFLFEYFSETQRNKGNFPGRFSGRQFSNSRSEMNVSTLELGDSALYLCASSGGRGPYNEQFFGPGTRLTVL.